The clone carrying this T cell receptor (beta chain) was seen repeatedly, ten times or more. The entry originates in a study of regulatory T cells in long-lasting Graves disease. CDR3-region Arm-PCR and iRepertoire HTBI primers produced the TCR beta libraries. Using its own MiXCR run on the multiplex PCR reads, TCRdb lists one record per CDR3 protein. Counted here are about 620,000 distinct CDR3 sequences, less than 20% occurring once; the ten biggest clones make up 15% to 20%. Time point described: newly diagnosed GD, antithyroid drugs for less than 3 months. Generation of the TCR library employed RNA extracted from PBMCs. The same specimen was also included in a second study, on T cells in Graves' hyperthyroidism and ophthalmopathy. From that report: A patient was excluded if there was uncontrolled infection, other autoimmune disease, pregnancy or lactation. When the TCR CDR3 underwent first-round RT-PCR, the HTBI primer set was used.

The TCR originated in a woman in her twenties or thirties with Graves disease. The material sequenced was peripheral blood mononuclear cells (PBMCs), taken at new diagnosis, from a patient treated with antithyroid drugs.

The CDR3 is CASSEEQAKNIQYF. Written as DNA, the CDR3 is TGTGCCAGCAGCGAAGAGCAGGCCAAAAACATTCAGTACTTC. The genes are TRBV11-2 and TRBJ2-4; D is unclear. The V gene lost 5 bases and the J gene lost 1 base, with 9 bases spanning the gap. CDR1 SGHAT and CDR2 FQNNGV come from the germline V gene. The CDR3 has 14 residues.